This T cell receptor beta chain comes out of a study of T cells expressing NK-cell markers (dated by TCRdb to the early 2020s). About the study as a whole: Three sorted T-cell subsets (CD3+CD56+NKG2C+, CD3+CD56+NKG2C- and CD3+CD56-NKG2C+) from 8 or 9 donors had their TCR beta-chain repertoires profiled. Seven of the eight sequenced donors were HCMV-seropositive and one was HCMV-seronegative. Libraries were sequenced as 2 x 150 bp reads on Illumina HiSeq 2000/2500, MiSeq or NextSeq. All eight donors whose samples were sequenced were randomly selected healthy volunteers, three of them men and five women. What the authors observed across the whole study: Whether the expanded NKG2C-expressing T cell clones were specific for HCMV antigens remained unclear. In six donors, the dominant CD3+CD56+NKG2C+ clonotypes ranked among the top 10 CD8+ clonotypes, making up about 1.0-7.5% of CD8+ T cells. Those dominant clonotypes were again the most abundant among CD3+CD56-NKG2C+ cells in several donors, at roughly 25-60.1%.

HCMV serostatus was determined by detecting HCMV-specific IgG in serum with a commercial ELISA kit. Peripheral blood mononuclear cells were isolated from blood by Ficoll density gradient centrifugation. Comment on this clonotype: The antigen it binds to is not known.

The germline V gene (reference sequence) specifies DFQATT as CDR1 and SNEGSKA as CDR2. Spanning cysteine to phenylalanine, the CDR3 consists of 15 amino acids. Only the protein is on record. Data came from an Illumina HiSeq 2000. The TCR beta cDNA libraries were made using 5'RACE template switching, a step that added both a universal primer site and unique molecular identifiers. Priming for cDNA synthesis came from the TCR beta constant segment, and two successive PCR amplification steps followed. As for the original processing: MIGEC handled demultiplexing of the reads and grouping by UMI, while MiTCR was used to assemble and quantify clonotypes. To exclude erroneous sequences, any TCR cDNA sequence not supported by at least two reads was discarded. The tcR package was used for downstream repertoire analysis, with clonotypes matched between fractions based on CDR3 nucleotide sequence plus V segment. VDJmatch was used to annotate antigen specificity against VDJdb, with one amino acid substitution in CDR3 permitted. TCRdb reprocessed the reads and lists each CDR3 protein sequence as a single entry, with no DNA. The V and J calls, along with clone size, are taken from TCRdb and not from the paper's own processing. For this sample, the table gives 550,000 to 600,000 distinct CDR3 sequences. The leading ten clones occupy less than 4.5% of the sample.

The source material was blood T cells: a sorted CD56 or NKG2C T cell subset, CD4+ or CD8+ T cells, or bulk PBMC T cells (not recorded which). This clonotype originated in a man between 18 and 29 years old in good health. Donor details come from another sample of the same person, matched by shared clones. This sequence uses TRBV20-1 and TRBJ2-3; the D call from TCRdb, TRBD1, cannot be confirmed without DNA. The CDR3 amino acid sequence is: CSARWGQGARATQYF.